This T cell receptor (beta chain) was captured by sequencing in a study of blood T cells in healthy people across ages. General study points: Naive CD4+ cell counts and diversity both ran higher in long-lived than in aged donors.

Germline assignment: CDR1 SEHNR and CDR2 FQNEAQ (reference sequence). With V trimmed by 11 bases and J by 0 bases, 11 bases remained unmatched. The CDR3 has 15 amino acids. This clonotype showed up just once. Its specificity is not known. The authors ran a second PCR of about 6 to 12 cycles using a sample-barcoded 5' primer and a J-beta primer mix. TCRdb independently ran MiXCR on the 5' RACE reads; one entry per CDR3 protein. The sample has about 760,000 distinct CDR3 sequences, more than 50% seen once; the top ten hold roughly 24%. This sequence originates from a man aged 35-49 years in good health. The gene calls are TRBV7-9 and TRBJ2-3; 7 nucleotides agree with TRBD2. Input material: blood. The CDR3 reads CALREGGGSTDTQYF. CDR3 DNA sequence: TGTGCCTTAAGGGAGGGCGGAGGGAGCACAGATACGCAGTATTTT.